This TCR beta chain was observed in a study of T cells in Graves' hyperthyroidism and ophthalmopathy. For the study at large: It was at initial diagnosis, before any treatment, that peripheral blood was collected. General study results and limits: Separation of ophthalmopathy from stable hyperthyroidism was achieved by a 13 V-J model.

Diagnoses rested on clinical symptoms, serum thyroxine and TRAb, thyroid ultrasound and orbital computed tomography. RNA transcripts served as the template for amplifying TCR beta CDR3 regions. The HTBI primer set served for first-round RT-PCR of the TCR CDR3. TCRdb passed the multiplex PCR reads through MiXCR, listing each CDR3 protein once. The sample has over 300,000 distinct CDR3 sequences, roughly an eighth seen once. The CDR3 runs 14 residues. Germline CDR1 MDHEN, CDR2 SYDVKM. Trimming took 8 bases from V and 2 from J; bases not matched to a gene: 9. This clonotype was found many times. Its specificity is unknown.

The rearrangement links TRBV28 to TRBJ2-7; 7 nucleotides agree with TRBD1. Sequencing used blood. The receptor was isolated from a woman aged 35 to 49 with Graves' ophthalmopathy. The CDR3 bases are TGTGCCAGCCAATACTACAGGGGAACCTACGAGCAGTACTTC. Its translation is CASQYYRGTYEQYF.